The T cell receptor beta chain under discussion was sequenced for a study of Graves' ophthalmopathy and Graves' hyperthyroidism. Amplification of TCR beta CDR3 regions used RNA transcripts. Amplification began with first-round RT-PCR using HTBI primers, then second-round multiplex PCR was performed. TCRdb fed the multiplex PCR reads into MiXCR, producing one record per CDR3 protein. The sample contains about 640,000 distinct CDR3 sequences, under 50% of which appear only once. CDR1 and CDR2 (germline): MNHEY, SVGEGT. The CDR3 sequence is 12 residues long. V lost 8 bases, J lost 2 bases, and 9 bases lay in between.

The sample comprised peripheral blood. The source of this sequence is an adult man with Graves' ophthalmopathy. V usage is TRBV6-2 or TRBV6-3 and J usage is TRBJ1-1; D is uncertain. The CDR3 DNA follows: TGTGCCAGCCTTGCGGCTAACACTGAAGCTTTCTTT. Protein sequence: CASLAANTEAFF.